This T cell receptor (beta chain) was found in a study of blood T cells in healthy people across ages. The CDR3 spans 13 residues. Losses at the gene ends were 6 bases for V and 0 bases for J; bases not matched to a gene: 5. CDR1 and CDR2 from the germline V gene are SQVTM and ANQGSEA. Sample-barcoded 5' priming and a J-beta primer mix drove a second PCR of about 7 to 11 cycles. TCRdb re-analysed the 5' RACE reads in MiXCR, keeping a single row per CDR3 protein. The data hold about 970,000 distinct CDR3 sequences, with approximately 50% observed a single time. A few counts support this clonotype. The sequenced material came from blood. The chain recombines TRBV29-1 with TRBJ2-7; 7 nucleotides agree with TRBD1. This sequence originates from a woman aged 55 to 70 in good health. The CDR3 sequence is CSVADRVSYEQYF. Here the CDR3 DNA reads TGCAGCGTGGCCGACAGGGTCTCCTACGAGCAGTACTTC.